The clone carrying this TCR beta chain has just a few counts. The antigen remains unidentified. The entry originates in a study of T cells after yellow fever vaccination. Synthesis of TCR cDNA relied on 5'RACE template switching, which attached a universal primer site and UMIs. One entry per CDR3 protein, called by TCRdb with MiXCR from the 5' RACE reads. The table shows roughly 500,000 distinct CDR3 sequences, with about a fifth occurring only once. Study-level points and caveats: Abundant clonotypes from the bulk population could get into FACS-sorted repertoires as contaminants. Weaker, the secondary response peaked sooner, at day 5 versus 15.

This specimen consisted of PBMCs, obtained 15 days after the yellow fever booster vaccination. This clonotype originated in a man aged 25 to 40 who received the YFV17D yellow fever vaccine.

The CDR3 is CAWSWATGANVLTF. DNA for the CDR3: TGTGCCTGGAGTTGGGCCACTGGGGCCAACGTCCTGACTTTC. The rearrangement uses TRBV30 and TRBJ2-6; D is unresolved. The CDR3 totals 14 residues. Trimming took 2 bases from V and 2 from J, leaving 7 bases between them. Germline loops: CDR1 GTSNPN, CDR2 SVGIG (reference sequence).